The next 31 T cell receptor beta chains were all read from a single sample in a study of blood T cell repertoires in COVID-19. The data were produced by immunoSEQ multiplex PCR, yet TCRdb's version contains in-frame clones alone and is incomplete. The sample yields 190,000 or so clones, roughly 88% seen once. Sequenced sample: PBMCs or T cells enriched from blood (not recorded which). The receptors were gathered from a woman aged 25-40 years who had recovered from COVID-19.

The CDR3, as DNA: TGTGCCAGCTCTCCCCGACTAGCGGGAGTCGATGAGCAGTTCTTC. Translation gives CASSPRLAGVDEQFF. J is TRBJ2-1 and V is TRBV18; 12 bases match TRBD2. The CDR3 covers 15 residues. Germline lookup yields CDR1 KGHSH and CDR2 LQKENI. Germline trimming cut 6 bases from V and 8 bases from J; bases unmatched to any gene: 8.

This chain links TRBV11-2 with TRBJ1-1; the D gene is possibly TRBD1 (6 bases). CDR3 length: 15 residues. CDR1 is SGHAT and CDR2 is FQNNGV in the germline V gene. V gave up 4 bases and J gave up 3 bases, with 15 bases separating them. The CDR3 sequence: CASSSDRLRHTEAFF. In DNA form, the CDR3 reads TGTGCCAGCAGCTCAGACAGGCTCCGGCACACTGAAGCTTTCTTT. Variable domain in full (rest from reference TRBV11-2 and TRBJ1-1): EAGVAQSPRYKIIEKRQSVAFWCNPISGHATLYWYQQILGQGPKLLIQFQNNGVVDDSQLPKDRFSAERLKGVDSTLKIQPAKLEDSAVYLCASSSDRLRHTEAFFGQGTRLTVV.

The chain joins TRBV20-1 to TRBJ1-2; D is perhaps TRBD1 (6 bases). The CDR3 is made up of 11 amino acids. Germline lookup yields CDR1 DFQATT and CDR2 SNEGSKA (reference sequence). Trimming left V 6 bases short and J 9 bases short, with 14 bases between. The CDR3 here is CSATVRDSYTF. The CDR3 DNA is TGCAGTGCCACGGTCCGGGACAGCTACACCTTC.

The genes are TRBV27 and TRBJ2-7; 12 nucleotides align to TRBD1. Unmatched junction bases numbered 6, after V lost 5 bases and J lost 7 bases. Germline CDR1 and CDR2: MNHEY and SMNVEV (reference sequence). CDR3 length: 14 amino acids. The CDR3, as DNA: TGTGCCAGCAGTCCGGGACAGGGGGCGGCTGAGCAGTACTTC. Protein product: CASSPGQGAAEQYF.

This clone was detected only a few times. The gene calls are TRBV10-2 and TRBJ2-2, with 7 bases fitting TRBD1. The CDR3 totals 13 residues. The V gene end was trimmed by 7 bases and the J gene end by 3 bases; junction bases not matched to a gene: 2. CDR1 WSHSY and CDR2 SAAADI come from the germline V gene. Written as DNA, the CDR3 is TGCGCCAGCAACGACAGGGACACCGGGGAGCTGTTTTTT. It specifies CASNDRDTGELFF.

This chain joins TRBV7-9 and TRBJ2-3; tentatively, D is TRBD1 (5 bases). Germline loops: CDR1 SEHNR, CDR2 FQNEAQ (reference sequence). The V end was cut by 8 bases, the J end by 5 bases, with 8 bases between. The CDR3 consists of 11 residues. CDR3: CASGTGDTQYF. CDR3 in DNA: TGTGCCAGCGGTACAGGAGATACGCAGTATTTT. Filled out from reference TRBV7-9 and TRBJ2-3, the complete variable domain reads DTGVSQNPRHKITKRGQNVTFRCDPISEHNRLYWYRQTLGQGPEFLTYFQNEAQLEKSRLLSDRFSAERPKGSFSTLEIQRTEQGDSAMYLCASGTGDTQYFGPGTRLTVL.

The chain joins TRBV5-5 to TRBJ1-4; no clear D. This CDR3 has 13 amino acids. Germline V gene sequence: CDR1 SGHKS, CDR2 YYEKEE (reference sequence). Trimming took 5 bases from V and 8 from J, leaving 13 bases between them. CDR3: CASSISAGEKLFF. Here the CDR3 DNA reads TGTGCCAGCAGTATTTCGGCGGGGGAAAAACTGTTTTTT.

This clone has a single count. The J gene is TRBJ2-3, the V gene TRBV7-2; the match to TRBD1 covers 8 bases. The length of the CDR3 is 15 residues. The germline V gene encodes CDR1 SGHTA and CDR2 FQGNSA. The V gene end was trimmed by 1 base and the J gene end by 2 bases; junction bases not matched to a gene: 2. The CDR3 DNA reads TGTGCCAGCAGCTTAGGTCAGGGGGCCACAGATACGCAGTATTTT. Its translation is CASSLGQGATDTQYF.

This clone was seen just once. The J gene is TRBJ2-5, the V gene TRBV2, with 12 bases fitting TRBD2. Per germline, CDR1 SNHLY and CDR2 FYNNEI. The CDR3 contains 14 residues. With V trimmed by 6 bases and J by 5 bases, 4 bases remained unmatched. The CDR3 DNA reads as TGTGCCAGCAGCAACCTAGCGGGAGGGGAGACCCAGTACTTC. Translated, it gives CASSNLAGGETQYF.

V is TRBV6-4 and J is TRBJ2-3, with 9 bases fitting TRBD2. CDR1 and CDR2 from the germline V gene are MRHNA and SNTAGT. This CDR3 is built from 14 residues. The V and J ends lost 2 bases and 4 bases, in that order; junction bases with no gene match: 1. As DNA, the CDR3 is TGTGCCAGCAGTGACATAGCGGGAGCAGATACGCAGTATTTT. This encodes CASSDIAGADTQYF.

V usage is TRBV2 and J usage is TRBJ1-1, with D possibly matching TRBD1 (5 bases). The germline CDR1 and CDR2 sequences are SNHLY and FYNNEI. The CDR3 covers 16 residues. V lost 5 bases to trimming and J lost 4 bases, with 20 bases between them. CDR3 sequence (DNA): TGTGCCAGCAGTCGACAGAAATGGCTCGGAAGCACTGAAGCTTTCTTT. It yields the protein CASSRQKWLGSTEAFF.

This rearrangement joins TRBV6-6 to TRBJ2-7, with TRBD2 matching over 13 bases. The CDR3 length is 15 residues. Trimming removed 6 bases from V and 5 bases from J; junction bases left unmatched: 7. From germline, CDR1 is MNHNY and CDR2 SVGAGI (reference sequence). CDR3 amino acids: CASRPRLAGGDEQYF. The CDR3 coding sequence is TGTGCCAGCAGGCCGAGACTAGCGGGAGGAGACGAGCAGTACTTC.

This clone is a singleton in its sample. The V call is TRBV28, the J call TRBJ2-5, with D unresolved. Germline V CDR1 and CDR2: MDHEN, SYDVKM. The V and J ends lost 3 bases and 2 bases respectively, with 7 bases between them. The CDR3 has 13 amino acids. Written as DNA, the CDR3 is TGTGCCAGCAGTTTGGCTAGTCAAGAGACCCAGTACTTC. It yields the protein CASSLASQETQYF.

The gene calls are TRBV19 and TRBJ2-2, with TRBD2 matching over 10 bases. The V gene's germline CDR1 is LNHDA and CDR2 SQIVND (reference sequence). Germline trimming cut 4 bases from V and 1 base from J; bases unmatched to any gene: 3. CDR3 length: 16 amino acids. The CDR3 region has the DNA TGTGCCAGTAGTACCCGGACTAGCGGGAACACCGGGGAGCTGTTTTTT. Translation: CASSTRTSGNTGELFF.

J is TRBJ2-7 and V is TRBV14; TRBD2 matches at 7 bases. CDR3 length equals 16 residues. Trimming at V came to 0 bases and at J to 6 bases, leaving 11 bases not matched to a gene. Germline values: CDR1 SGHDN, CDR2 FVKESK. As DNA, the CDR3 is TGTGCCAGCAGCCAAGACGTCAGGGACTATTCACGCGAGCAGTACTTC. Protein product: CASSQDVRDYSREQYF. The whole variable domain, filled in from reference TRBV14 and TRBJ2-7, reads EAGVTQFPSHSVIEKGQTVTLRCDPISGHDNLYWYRRVMGKEIKFLLHFVKESKQDESGMPNNRFLAERTGGTYSTLKVQPAELEDSGVYFCASSQDVRDYSREQYFGPGTRLTVT.

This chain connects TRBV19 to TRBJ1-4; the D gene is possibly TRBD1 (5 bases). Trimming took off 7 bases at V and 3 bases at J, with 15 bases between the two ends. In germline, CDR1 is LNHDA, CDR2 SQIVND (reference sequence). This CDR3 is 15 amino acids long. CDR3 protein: CASKNSPGPNEKLFF. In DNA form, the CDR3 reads TGTGCCAGTAAAAACTCTCCAGGGCCTAATGAAAAACTGTTTTTT.

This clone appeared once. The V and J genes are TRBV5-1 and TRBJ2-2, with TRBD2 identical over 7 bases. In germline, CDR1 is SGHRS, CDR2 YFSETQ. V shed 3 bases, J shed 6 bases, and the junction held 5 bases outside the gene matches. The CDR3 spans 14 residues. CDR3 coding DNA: TGCGCCAGCAGCTCGCGGGAGTCGGCCGGGGAGCTGTTTTTT. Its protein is CASSSRESAGELFF.

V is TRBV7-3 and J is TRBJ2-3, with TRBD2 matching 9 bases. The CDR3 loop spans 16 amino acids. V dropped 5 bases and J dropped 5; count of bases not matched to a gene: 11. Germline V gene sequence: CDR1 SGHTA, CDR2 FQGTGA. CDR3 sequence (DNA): TGTGCCAGCAGCCCTCGTGTAGCGGGAGATGTAGATACGCAGTATTTT. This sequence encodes CASSPRVAGDVDTQYF.

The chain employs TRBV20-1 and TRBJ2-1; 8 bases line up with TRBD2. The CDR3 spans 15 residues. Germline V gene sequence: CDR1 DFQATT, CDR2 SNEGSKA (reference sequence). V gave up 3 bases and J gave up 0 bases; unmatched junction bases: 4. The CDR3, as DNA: TGCAGTGCTAGTAGCGGGGCCATCTCCTACAATGAGCAGTTCTTC. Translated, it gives CSASSGAISYNEQFF.

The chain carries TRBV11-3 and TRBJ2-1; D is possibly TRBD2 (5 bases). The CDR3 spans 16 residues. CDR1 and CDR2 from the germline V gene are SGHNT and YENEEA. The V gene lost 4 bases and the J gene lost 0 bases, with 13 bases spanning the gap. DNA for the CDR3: TGTGCCAGCAGCTCCGAGGGTACTACCTCCTACAATGAGCAGTTCTTC. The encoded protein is CASSSEGTTSYNEQFF.

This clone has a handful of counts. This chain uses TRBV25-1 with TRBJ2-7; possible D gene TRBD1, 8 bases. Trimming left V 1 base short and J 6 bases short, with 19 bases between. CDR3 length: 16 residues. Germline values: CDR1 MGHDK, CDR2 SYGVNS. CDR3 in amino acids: CASSESKGTGLGEQYF. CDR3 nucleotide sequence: TGTGCCAGCAGTGAATCCAAAGGGACAGGACTAGGCGAGCAGTACTTC.

The CDR3 DNA reads TGCGCCAGCAGCGGTGGGACAGGGGGACGCAATTCACCCCTCCACTTT. Amino acids: CASSGGTGGRNSPLHF. The chain combines TRBV5-1 with TRBJ1-6, with 11 bases fitting TRBD1. CDR3 length: 16 residues. The V gene's germline CDR1 is SGHRS and CDR2 YFSETQ. V was clipped by 4 bases and J by 7 bases; unmatched bases: 7.

The CDR3 loop is CASSLLRGRTYNEQFF. In DNA form, the CDR3 reads TGCGCCAGCAGCCTTCTTCGCGGGAGGACCTACAATGAGCAGTTCTTC. The rearrangement uses TRBV4-1 and TRBJ2-1, with 8 bases that match TRBD2. This CDR3 contains 16 residues. CDR1 is MGHRA and CDR2 is YSYEKL in the germline V gene. Trimming at V came to 4 bases and at J to 2 bases, leaving 7 bases not matched to a gene.

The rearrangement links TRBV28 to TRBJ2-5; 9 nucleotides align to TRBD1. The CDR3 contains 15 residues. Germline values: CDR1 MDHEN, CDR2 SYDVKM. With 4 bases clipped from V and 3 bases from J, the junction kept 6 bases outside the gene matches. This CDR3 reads CASSSPGQGEETQYF. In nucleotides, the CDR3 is TGTGCCAGCAGTTCTCCGGGACAGGGAGAAGAGACCCAGTACTTC.

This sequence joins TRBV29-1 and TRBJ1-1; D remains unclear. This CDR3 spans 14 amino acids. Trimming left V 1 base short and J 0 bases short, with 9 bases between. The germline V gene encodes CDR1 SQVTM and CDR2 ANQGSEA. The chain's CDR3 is CSVEGRIMNTEAFF. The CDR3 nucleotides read TGCAGCGTTGAAGGGCGGATCATGAACACTGAAGCTTTCTTT.

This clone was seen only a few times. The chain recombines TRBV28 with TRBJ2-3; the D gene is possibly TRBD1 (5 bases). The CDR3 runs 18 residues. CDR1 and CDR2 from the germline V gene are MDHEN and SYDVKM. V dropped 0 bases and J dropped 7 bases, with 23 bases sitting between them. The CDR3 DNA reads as TGTGCCAGCAGTTTATGGCTCCAGGGCTCCGCCCGAACCAATACGCAGTATTTT. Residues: CASSLWLQGSARTNTQYF. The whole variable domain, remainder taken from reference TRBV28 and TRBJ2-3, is DVKVTQSSRYLVKRTGEKVFLECVQDMDHENMFWYRQDPGLGLRLIYFSYDVKMKEKGDIPEGYSVSREKKERFSLILESASTNQTSMYLCASSLWLQGSARTNTQYFGPGTRLTVL.

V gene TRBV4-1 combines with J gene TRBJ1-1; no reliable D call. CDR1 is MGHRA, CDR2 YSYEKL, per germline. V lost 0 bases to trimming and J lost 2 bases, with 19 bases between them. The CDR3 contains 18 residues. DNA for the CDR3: TGCGCCAGCAGCCAAGAGGAATACTTGCGAGGGAGAAACACTGAAGCTTTCTTT. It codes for CASSQEEYLRGRNTEAFF.

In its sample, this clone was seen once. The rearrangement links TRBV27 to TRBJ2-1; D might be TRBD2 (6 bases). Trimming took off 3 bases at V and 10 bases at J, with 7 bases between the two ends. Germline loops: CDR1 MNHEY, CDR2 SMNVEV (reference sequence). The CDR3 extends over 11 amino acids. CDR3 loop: CASSLREEQFF. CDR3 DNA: TGTGCCAGCAGTTTGCGGGAAGAGCAGTTCTTC.

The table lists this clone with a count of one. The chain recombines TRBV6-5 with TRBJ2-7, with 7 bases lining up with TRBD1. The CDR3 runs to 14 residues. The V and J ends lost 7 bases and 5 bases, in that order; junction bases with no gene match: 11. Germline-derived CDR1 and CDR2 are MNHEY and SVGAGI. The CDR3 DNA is TGTGCCAGCACGGGTTTAGAGGGGGCCAACGAGCAGTACTTC. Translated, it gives CASTGLEGANEQYF.

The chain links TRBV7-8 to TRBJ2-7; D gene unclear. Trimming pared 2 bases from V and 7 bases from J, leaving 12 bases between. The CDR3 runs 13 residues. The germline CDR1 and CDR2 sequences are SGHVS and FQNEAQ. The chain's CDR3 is CASSLSSGLEQYF. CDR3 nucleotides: TGTGCCAGCAGCTTATCTTCCGGGTTAGAGCAGTACTTC.

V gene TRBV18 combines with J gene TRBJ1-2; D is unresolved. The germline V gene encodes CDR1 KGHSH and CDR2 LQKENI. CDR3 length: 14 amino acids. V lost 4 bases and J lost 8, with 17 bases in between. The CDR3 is CASSLNSPEVGYTF. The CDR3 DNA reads TGTGCCAGCTCACTGAATTCTCCGGAGGTGGGCTACACCTTC.